This T cell receptor beta chain was obtained from a study of T cell responses to AZD1222 COVID-19 vaccine. Looked up from germline, CDR1 is SGHAT and CDR2 is FQNNGV. J lost 4 bases, V lost 3 bases, and 2 bases had no gene match. The CDR3 runs to 14 residues. Sequencing used immunoSEQ multiplex PCR; TCRdb keeps in-frame clones, though not all of them. The sample holds roughly 86,000 clones, around 85% seen once. Study-wide points: Repertoires were obtained only post-peak T cell response.

Samples with a second dose at about 4 or about 12 weeks were pooled together. About this clone: Its antigen is not identified.

The receptor was derived from an adult who received the AZD1222 COVID-19 vaccine. The chain carries TRBV11-2 and TRBJ2-2; 7 nucleotides line up with TRBD2. The material sequenced was peripheral blood, taken 28 days after the second AZD1222 dose. In DNA, the CDR3 is TGTGCCAGCAGCTTCTGGGGGGGCACCGGGGAGCTGTTTTTT. Translation gives CASSFWGGTGELFF.